The source of this TCR beta chain is a study of CD8 T cells in ankylosing spondylitis. Quantitative molecular-barcoded 5'-RACE generated the TCR beta libraries. TCRdb itself ran the 5' RACE reads through MiXCR, one entry per CDR3 protein. The sample consists of approximately 140,000 distinct CDR3 sequences, under 45% of them appearing once. Ten or more counts support this clonotype. Deletions cut 0 bases from V and 8 bases from J, with 13 bases between. CDR3 length equals 14 residues. CDR1 is MNHEY, CDR2 SMNVEV, per germline (reference sequence). The chain couples TRBV27 to TRBJ1-2, with no clear D. Sequencing used synovial fluid, either unsorted or a sorted T cell fraction (not recorded which). The clonotype comes from a male donor with ankylosing spondylitis. The chain's CDR3 is CASSLSTAEMGYTF. The CDR3 DNA follows: TGTGCCAGCAGTTTATCAACTGCGGAGATGGGCTACACCTTC.